Sequencing of this T cell receptor (beta chain) was carried out in a study of CD8+ T cells in alopecia areata. Regarding treatment: oral pan-JAK inhibitor, 5-10 mg twice daily. V gave up 5 bases and J gave up 4 bases, with 15 bases separating them. CDR1 is SEHNR and CDR2 is FQNEAQ in the germline V gene (reference sequence). The CDR3 runs to 14 residues. RNA extraction was followed by reverse transcription into cDNA, which acted as the sequencing template. Repertoires were generated with immunoSEQ multiplex PCR, while TCRdb's copy carries only in-frame clones and drops some. Of around 200,000 clones listed, 64% are singletons.

The receptor comes from a human donor with alopecia areata. The V call is TRBV7-9, the J call TRBJ2-7, with D perhaps TRBD1 (6 bases). The sequencing here drew on CD4+ T cells sorted from blood, taken at week 4, from a patient treated with tofacitinib. CDR3 bases: TGTGCCAGCAGCCGACAACAGGGATCGTACGAGCAGTACTTC. Protein: CASSRQQGSYEQYF.